This record concerns one T cell receptor beta chain sequence. This entry comes from a study of blood T cell repertoires in COVID-19. Looking at the study overall: Whether acute or convalescent, the COVID-19 samples came from the United States, Italy and Spain.

This table comes from immunoSEQ multiplex PCR, and its TCRdb copy is limited to in-frame clones, with some not included. The sample yields about 300,000 clones, about nine tenths seen once. The V end was cut by 3 bases, the J end by 3 bases, with 8 bases between. The CDR3 length is 13 residues. The germline V gene encodes CDR1 ENHRY and CDR2 SYGVKD. The material sequenced was PBMCs or T cells enriched from blood (not recorded which). This TCR was recovered from a man aged 25 to 40 who had recovered from COVID-19. V is TRBV10-3 and J is TRBJ1-1, with D tentatively TRBD1 (5 bases). CDR3 bases: TGTGCCATCAGTGAATCGGGGGACACTGAAGCTTTCTTT. Translation: CAISESGDTEAFF.